Shown below are 6 T cell receptor beta chains from a single sample sequenced in a study of blood T cell repertoires in COVID-19. The method was immunoSEQ multiplex PCR; TCRdb's version includes in-frame clones alone and lacks a portion of them. This sample carries about 39,000 clones, approximately 78% of them seen once, and the ten largest clones take approximately 11%. Sequencing was done on a sample of peripheral blood. These receptors came from a man in his sixties in a cohort sampled during active COVID-19.

The chain recombines TRBV7-9 with TRBJ1-1, with D possibly TRBD1 on 6 matching bases. The CDR3 loop spans 13 amino acids. V lost 3 bases to trimming and J lost 3 bases, with 8 bases between them. In germline, CDR1 is SEHNR, CDR2 FQNEAQ (reference sequence). Written as DNA, the CDR3 is TGTGCCAGCAGCTTGGGACACTACACTGAAGCTTTCTTT. Translation: CASSLGHYTEAFF.

The chain uses TRBV7-9 and TRBJ2-5; 9 bases are shared with TRBD2. Germline V gene data show CDR1 as SEHNR and CDR2 as FQNEAQ (reference sequence). With V trimmed by 0 bases and J by 2 bases, 7 bases remained unmatched. The CDR3 length is 17 residues. CDR3 sequence (DNA): TGTGCCAGCAGCTTAGCGATAAGCGGGGGGATACAAGAGACCCAGTACTTC. Protein sequence: CASSLAISGGIQETQYF.

This chain joins TRBV10-2 and TRBJ2-2, with D possibly TRBD2 on 5 matching bases. Deletions cut 4 bases from V and 4 bases from J, with 10 bases between. Germline CDR1 WSHSY, CDR2 SAAADI. This CDR3 has 14 residues. In DNA, the CDR3 is TGCGCCAGCAGTGGGGCCGCGGGCACCGGGGAGCTGTTTTTT. Residues: CASSGAAGTGELFF.

The count of this clone is one. The chain is built from TRBV2 and TRBJ1-2, with D possibly being TRBD1 (5 bases). Germline lookup yields CDR1 SNHLY and CDR2 FYNNEI. This CDR3 has 13 residues. With 9 bases removed from V and 7 bases from J, the gap between germline ends came to 18 bases. The CDR3 region has the DNA TGTGCCAGTACCCGGGGGGGAAAGTCTGGCTACACCTTC. Residues: CASTRGGKSGYTF.

The gene calls are TRBV5-5 and TRBJ1-3; 7 bases are a match to TRBD1. The CDR3 runs to 16 residues. Germline V gene lookup returns CDR1 SGHKS and CDR2 YYEKEE (reference sequence). After removal of 4 bases from V and 0 bases from J, the junction contained 7 bases not matched to a gene. The CDR3 DNA sequence: TGTGCCAGCAGCCAAACAGGGGCCAACTCTGGAAACACCATATATTTT. Translation: CASSQTGANSGNTIYF.

This clone has a handful of counts. The V and J genes are TRBV11-3 and TRBJ2-3; 8 nucleotides align to TRBD1. V lost 4 bases to trimming and J lost 8 bases; unmatched junction nucleotides: 8. CDR1 and CDR2 (germline): SGHNT, YENEEA. The length of the CDR3 is 14 residues. The CDR3 loop is CASSSRQGSGTQYF. In DNA form, the CDR3 reads TGTGCCAGCAGCTCTCGACAGGGGTCGGGTACGCAGTATTTT.